The clone carrying this T cell receptor (beta chain) was detected a few times. This sample stems from a study of T-cell reconstitution after alpha-beta-depleted transplantation in children. A library of TCRbeta sequences, prepared with unique molecular identifiers, was generated. TCRdb reprocessed the PCR reads with MiXCR, giving one entry per CDR3 protein. This sample carries approximately 390,000 distinct CDR3 sequences, roughly 10% of them seen once, and the ten largest clones take 5% to 6.5%. This receptor was obtained from a human donor who donated a stem cell graft to a child with acute myeloid leukemia. The material was PBMCs from the stem cell graft donor, obtained from the stem cell graft.

The CDR3 protein is CSARGPSDTQYF. The CDR3 DNA reads as TGCAGTGCTAGAGGACCTTCAGATACGCAGTATTTT. The chain recombines TRBV20-1 with TRBJ2-3, with no clear D. CDR1 and CDR2 from the germline V gene are DFQATT and SNEGSKA (reference sequence). The CDR3 has 12 amino acids. V lost 1 base, J lost 4 bases, and 6 bases lay in between.